Below, 19 T cell receptor beta chains from the same sample are listed, as sequenced in a study of shared clonotypes between healthy human individuals (dated by TCRdb to about 2020). CD8 naive samples were CD45RO-negative cells positively selected for CCR7, giving a CD45RA+CCR7+ population that excluded TemRA cells. Library construction relied on the immunoSEQ multiplex PCR assay. The table was pulled from immuneACCESS by TCRdb, which kept in-frame rearrangements only. Such tables lose some clones; where checked, under half of the loss comes from unresolved V genes, and the rest has no known cause. This sample gives around 600,000 clones in total; nearly 98% of them show up just once. The ten largest clones represent approximately 0.33% of the sample. Material: naive CD8+ T cells sorted from blood. The sample's cell subset or site, from its label and the paper: CD45RA+CCR7+. Receptor source: a man aged 25-40 years in good health.

The rearrangement uses TRBV13 and TRBJ2-1; TRBD2 agrees at 14 bases. In germline, CDR1 is PRHDT, CDR2 FYEKMQ (reference sequence). This CDR3 spans 17 amino acids. With V trimmed by 8 bases and J by 8 bases, 14 bases remained unmatched. CDR3 sequence reads: CASRMSWGLAGVDEQFF. The CDR3, as DNA: TGTGCCAGCCGCATGTCCTGGGGACTAGCGGGAGTGGATGAGCAGTTCTTC.

The genes are TRBV15 and TRBJ2-2; D possibly corresponds to TRBD2 (6 bases). Germline CDR1 reads LNHNV; CDR2 reads YYDKDF (reference sequence). V was cut by 0 bases and J by 0 bases, with 17 bases left in between. The CDR3 totals 19 residues. The CDR3 sequence: CATSRDESAGRANTGELFF. DNA for the CDR3: TGTGCCACCAGCAGAGATGAGTCGGCGGGACGGGCGAACACCGGGGAGCTGTTTTTT. Using reference TRBV15 and TRBJ2-2 for the parts outside the CDR3, the full variable domain is DAMVIQNPRYQVTQFGKPVTLSCSQTLNHNVMYWYQQKSSQAPKLLFHYYDKDFNNEADTPDNFQSRRPNTSFCFLDIRSPGLGDTAMYLCATSRDESAGRANTGELFFGEGSRLTVL.

The sample holds one count of this clone. J is TRBJ1-1 and V is TRBV27; D is unresolved. Deletions cut 8 bases from V and 5 bases from J, with 21 bases between. Germline V gene data show CDR1 as MNHEY and CDR2 as SMNVEV (reference sequence). CDR3 size: 15 residues. CDR3 in DNA: TGTGCCAGCGCTTCGGGATTCAACACGGGGACTGAAGCTTTCTTT. The encoded protein is CASASGFNTGTEAFF.

This clone was found once. V is TRBV10-3 and J is TRBJ2-4, with D possibly being TRBD1 (6 bases). V was cut by 1 base and J by 9 bases, with 16 bases left in between. Germline values: CDR1 ENHRY, CDR2 SYGVKD. The CDR3 has 15 residues. This CDR3 reads CAISEYRQASGIQYF. Here the CDR3 DNA reads TGTGCCATCAGTGAGTACCGACAGGCTTCGGGCATTCAGTACTTC.

This rearrangement joins TRBV29-1 to TRBJ1-1; TRBD1 matches 7 bases. The CDR3 contains 15 residues. Germline CDR1 and CDR2: SQVTM and ANQGSEA. Trimming removed 5 bases from V and 1 base from J; junction bases left unmatched: 10. Here the CDR3 DNA reads TGCAGCGTTCAGGGGGGGGCCCTTTCGAACACTGAAGCTTTCTTT. Its translation: CSVQGGALSNTEAFF.

The V and J genes are TRBV4-3 and TRBJ2-3, with a tentative D call TRBD2 (6 bases). Germline V gene data show CDR1 as LGHNA and CDR2 as YSLEER. V lost 0 bases, J lost 4 bases, and 11 bases lay in between. The CDR3 loop spans 15 amino acids. In nucleotides, the CDR3 is TGCGCCAGCAGCCAAGAGGGGAGGTCTGCAGATACGCAGTATTTT. Translating gives CASSQEGRSADTQYF.

The J gene is TRBJ2-7, the V gene TRBV7-8, with D perhaps matching TRBD1 (6 bases). Germline values: CDR1 SGHVS, CDR2 FQNEAQ. This CDR3 contains 16 residues. V was pared by 2 bases and J by 4 bases, with 18 bases between. The CDR3 loop is CASSLITQGRVYEQYF. The CDR3 bases are TGTGCCAGCAGCTTAATCACACAGGGTAGGGTTTACGAGCAGTACTTC.

In this sample, this clone turned up once. This CDR3 is CASSLFHSSYEQYF. The CDR3 region has the DNA TGTGCCAGCAGCTTGTTTCATTCTTCCTACGAGCAGTACTTC. The rearrangement links TRBV7-8 to TRBJ2-7; no clear D. Germline-derived CDR1 and CDR2 are SGHVS and FQNEAQ. The length of the CDR3 is 14 residues. V was shortened by 3 bases and J by 1 base, with 10 bases between the two germline ends.

The V call is TRBV18, the J call TRBJ1-2; tentatively, D is TRBD1 (5 bases). The germline V and J ends were trimmed by 5 bases and 6 bases, with 16 bases remaining between them. CDR3 length: 14 residues. Per the germline V gene, CDR1 is KGHSH and CDR2 is LQKENI. The CDR3 nucleotides are TGTGCCAGCTCATTACCGGGACGGCCAGATGGCTACACCTTC. It translates to CASSLPGRPDGYTF.

This chain links TRBV7-8 with TRBJ2-1; D call uncertain. The CDR3 covers 15 residues. V gave up 8 bases and J gave up 5 bases, with 19 bases separating them. The germline V gene has CDR1 SGHVS and CDR2 FQNEAQ. The CDR3 DNA follows: TGTGCCAGCGGTCCATTCGTTGGGATTGACAATGAGCAGTTCTTC. Its translation is CASGPFVGIDNEQFF.

This chain joins TRBV29-1 and TRBJ2-4, with TRBD2 matching over 11 bases. Germline lookup yields CDR1 SQVTM and CDR2 ANQGSEA. This CDR3 contains 13 residues. V lost 4 bases and J lost 5; bases outside the gene matches: 1. The CDR3 here is CSVGGLAENIQYF. DNA for the CDR3: TGCAGCGTTGGGGGACTAGCGGAAAACATTCAGTACTTC.

The V gene is TRBV10-2, the J gene TRBJ2-1, with 12 bases lining up with TRBD2. The V and J ends lost 3 bases and 4 bases, in that order; junction bases with no gene match: 1. This CDR3 comprises 15 residues. In germline, CDR1 is WSHSY, CDR2 SAAADI. This CDR3 reads CASSDTSGGYNEQFF. In DNA, the CDR3 is TGCGCCAGCAGTGATACTAGCGGGGGGTACAATGAGCAGTTCTTC.

The count of this clone is one. The chain combines TRBV7-2 with TRBJ1-4; D gene ambiguous. The CDR3 is 17 amino acids. Trimming removed 1 base at V and 7 bases at J, with 19 bases between. Looked up from germline, CDR1 is SGHTA and CDR2 is FQGNSA. The CDR3 DNA sequence: TGTGCCAGCAGCTTAGACATCACAAGACCCTTGGTTGAAAAACTGTTTTTT. This translates into CASSLDITRPLVEKLFF.

J is TRBJ1-1 and V is TRBV5-4; TRBD1 matches 7 bases. The germline gives CDR1 SGHNT, CDR2 YYREEE (reference sequence). V shed 4 bases, J shed 7 bases, and the junction held 4 bases outside the gene matches. The CDR3 length is 12 residues. CDR3 region: CASSDDRVEAFF. Here the CDR3 DNA reads TGTGCCAGCAGCGACGACAGGGTTGAAGCTTTCTTT.

The V gene is TRBV11-3, the J gene TRBJ2-2; the D is unclear. Germline-derived CDR1 and CDR2 are SGHNT and YENEEA. CDR3 length: 18 residues. V was trimmed by 5 bases and J by 2 bases, leaving 21 bases between them. For the CDR3, the DNA is TGTGCCAGCAGCCACCCGGCGGCAGGAAATATTAACACCGGGGAGCTGTTTTTT. Encoded protein: CASSHPAAGNINTGELFF. Supplemented by reference TRBV11-3 and TRBJ2-2, the full variable domain reads EAGVVQSPRYKIIEKKQPVAFWCNPISGHNTLYWYLQNLGQGPELLIRYENEEAVDDSQLPKDRFSAERLKGVDSTLKIQPAELGDSAVYLCASSHPAAGNINTGELFFGEGSRLTVL.

The chain combines TRBV2 with TRBJ2-3; D might be TRBD2 (6 bases). Germline values: CDR1 SNHLY, CDR2 FYNNEI. This CDR3 is built from 15 residues. V was clipped by 8 bases and J by 0 bases, with 15 bases between them. The CDR3 loop reads CASPLGGVSTDTQYF. The DNA of the CDR3 is TGTGCCAGCCCCTTAGGAGGGGTTAGCACAGATACGCAGTATTTT.

The chain combines TRBV4-1 with TRBJ2-1; 7 nucleotides align to TRBD2. Germline loops: CDR1 MGHRA, CDR2 YSYEKL. The J segment lost 5 bases and the V segment lost 4 bases, leaving 17 bases of the junction unmatched. The CDR3 has 18 amino acids. The CDR3 DNA follows: TGCGCCAGCAGCCGACAGCTGCGGGCGGGAGTGGTCCACAATGAGCAGTTCTTC. Its translation is CASSRQLRAGVVHNEQFF.

The rearrangement uses TRBV6-1 and TRBJ2-7; D is perhaps TRBD1 or TRBD2 (5 bases each). The germline V and J ends were trimmed by 0 bases and 0 bases, with 9 bases remaining between them. The CDR3 length is 15 residues. Germline loops: CDR1 MNHNS, CDR2 SASEGT. CDR3: CASSEAPGPSYEQYF. In DNA form, the CDR3 reads TGTGCCAGCAGTGAAGCTCCGGGACCCTCCTACGAGCAGTACTTC.

The chain has TRBV7-3 and TRBJ2-1, with TRBD2 identical over 8 bases. There are 15 residues in the CDR3. The germline CDR1 and CDR2 sequences are SGHTA and FQGTGA. Losses at the gene ends were 3 bases for V and 5 bases for J; bases not matched to a gene: 6. CDR3 residues: CASSLILAAHNEQFF. As DNA, the CDR3 is TGTGCCAGCAGCTTGATACTAGCGGCCCACAATGAGCAGTTCTTC.